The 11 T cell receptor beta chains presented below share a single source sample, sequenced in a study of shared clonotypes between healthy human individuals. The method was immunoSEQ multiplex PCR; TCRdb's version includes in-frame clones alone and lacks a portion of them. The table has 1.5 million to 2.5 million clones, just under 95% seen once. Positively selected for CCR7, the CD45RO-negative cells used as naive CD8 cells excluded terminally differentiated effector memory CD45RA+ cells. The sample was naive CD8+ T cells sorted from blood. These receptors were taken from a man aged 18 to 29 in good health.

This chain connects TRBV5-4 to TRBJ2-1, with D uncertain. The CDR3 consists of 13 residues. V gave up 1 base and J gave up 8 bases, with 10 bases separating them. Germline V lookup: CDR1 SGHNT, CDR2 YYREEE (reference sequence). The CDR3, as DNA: TGTGCCAGCAGCTTGCTTGCGCGCGATGAGCAGTTCTTC. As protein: CASSLLARDEQFF.

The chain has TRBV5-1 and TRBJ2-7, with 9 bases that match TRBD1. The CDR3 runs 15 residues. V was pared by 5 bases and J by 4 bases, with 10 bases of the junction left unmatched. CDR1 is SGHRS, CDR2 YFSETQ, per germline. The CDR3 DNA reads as TGCGCCAGCAGTTTAACAGGGGGCGCGGTATACGAGCAGTACTTC. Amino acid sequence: CASSLTGGAVYEQYF.

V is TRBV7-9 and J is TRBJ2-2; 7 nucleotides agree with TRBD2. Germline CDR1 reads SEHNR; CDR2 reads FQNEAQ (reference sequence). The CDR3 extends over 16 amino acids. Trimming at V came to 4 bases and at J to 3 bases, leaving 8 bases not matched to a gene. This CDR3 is CASSSPGGLDTGELFF. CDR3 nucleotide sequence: TGTGCCAGCAGCTCCCCGGGGGGTTTGGACACCGGGGAGCTGTTTTTT. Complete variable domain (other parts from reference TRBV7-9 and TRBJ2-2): DTGVSQNPRHKITKRGQNVTFRCDPISEHNRLYWYRQTLGQGPEFLTYFQNEAQLEKSRLLSDRFSAERPKGSFSTLEIQRTEQGDSAMYLCASSSPGGLDTGELFFGEGSRLTVL.

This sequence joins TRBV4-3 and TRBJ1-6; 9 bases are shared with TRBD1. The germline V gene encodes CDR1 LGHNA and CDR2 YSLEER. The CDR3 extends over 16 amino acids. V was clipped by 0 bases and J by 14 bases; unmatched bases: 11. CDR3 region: CASSQDLWTGDVSLHF. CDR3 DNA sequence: TGCGCCAGCAGCCAAGATCTTTGGACAGGGGATGTGTCCCTCCACTTT.

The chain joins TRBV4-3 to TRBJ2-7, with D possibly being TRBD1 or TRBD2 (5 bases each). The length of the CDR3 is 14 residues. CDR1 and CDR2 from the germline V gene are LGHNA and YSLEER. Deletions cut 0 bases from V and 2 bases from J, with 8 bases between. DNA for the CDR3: TGCGCCAGCAGCCAAGAGTGGGGGACCTACGAGCAGTACTTC. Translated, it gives CASSQEWGTYEQYF.

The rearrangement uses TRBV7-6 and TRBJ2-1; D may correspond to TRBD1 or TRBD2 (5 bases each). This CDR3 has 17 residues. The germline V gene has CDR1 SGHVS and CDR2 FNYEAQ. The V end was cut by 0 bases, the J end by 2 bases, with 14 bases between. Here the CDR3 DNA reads TGTGCCAGCAGCTTAGCTAGCGACGGGGCTGCCTACAATGAGCAGTTCTTC. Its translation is CASSLASDGAAYNEQFF.

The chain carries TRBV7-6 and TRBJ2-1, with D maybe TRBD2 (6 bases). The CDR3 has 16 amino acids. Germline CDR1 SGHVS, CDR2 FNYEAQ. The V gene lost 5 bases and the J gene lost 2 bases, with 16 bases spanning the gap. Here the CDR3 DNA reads TGTGCCAGCAGCCCGACCGACGGAGGGCCCTACAATGAGCAGTTCTTC. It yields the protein CASSPTDGGPYNEQFF.

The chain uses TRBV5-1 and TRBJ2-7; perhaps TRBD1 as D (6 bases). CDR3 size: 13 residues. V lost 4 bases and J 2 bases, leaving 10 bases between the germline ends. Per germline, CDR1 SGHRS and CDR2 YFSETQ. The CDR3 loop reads CASSVGQTYEQYF. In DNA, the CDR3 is TGCGCCAGCAGCGTAGGACAGACCTACGAGCAGTACTTC.

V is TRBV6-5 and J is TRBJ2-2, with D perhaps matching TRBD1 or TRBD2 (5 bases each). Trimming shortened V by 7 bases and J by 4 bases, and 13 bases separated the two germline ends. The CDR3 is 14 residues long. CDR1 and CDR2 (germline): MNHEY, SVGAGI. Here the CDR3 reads CASNPPGRTGELFF. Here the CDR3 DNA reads TGTGCCAGCAACCCCCCGGGGCGCACCGGGGAGCTGTTTTTT.

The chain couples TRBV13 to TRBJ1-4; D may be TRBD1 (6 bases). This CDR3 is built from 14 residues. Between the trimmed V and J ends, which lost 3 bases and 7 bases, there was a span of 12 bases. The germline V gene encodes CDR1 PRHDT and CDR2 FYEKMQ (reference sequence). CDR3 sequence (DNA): TGTGCCAGCAGCTTCCTGGGGGCGGGTGAAAAACTGTTTTTT. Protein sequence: CASSFLGAGEKLFF.

Here the CDR3 reads CASSPLAGIEDTQYF. CDR3 nucleotide sequence: TGTGCCAGCAGCCCACTAGCGGGGATTGAAGATACGCAGTATTTT. The V call is TRBV6-5, the J call TRBJ2-3, with 10 positions matching TRBD2. Losses at the gene ends were 6 bases for V and 5 bases for J; bases not matched to a gene: 8. Per the germline V gene, CDR1 is MNHEY and CDR2 is SVGAGI. The CDR3 spans 15 residues.